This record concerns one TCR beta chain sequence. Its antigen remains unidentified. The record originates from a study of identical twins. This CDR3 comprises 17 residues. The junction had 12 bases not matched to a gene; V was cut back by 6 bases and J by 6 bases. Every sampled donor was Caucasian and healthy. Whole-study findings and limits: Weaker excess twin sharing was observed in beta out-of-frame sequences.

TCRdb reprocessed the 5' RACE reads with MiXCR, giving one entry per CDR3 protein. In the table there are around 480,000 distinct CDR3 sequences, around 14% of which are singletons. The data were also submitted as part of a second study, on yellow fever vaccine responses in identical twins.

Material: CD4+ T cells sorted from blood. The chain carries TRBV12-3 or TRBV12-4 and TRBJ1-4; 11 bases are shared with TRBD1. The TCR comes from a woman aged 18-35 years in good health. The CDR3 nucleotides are TGTGCCAGCAGCCGCTCAGCCTTGGGACAGGGGGATGAAAAACTGTTTTTT. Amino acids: CASSRSALGQGDEKLFF.